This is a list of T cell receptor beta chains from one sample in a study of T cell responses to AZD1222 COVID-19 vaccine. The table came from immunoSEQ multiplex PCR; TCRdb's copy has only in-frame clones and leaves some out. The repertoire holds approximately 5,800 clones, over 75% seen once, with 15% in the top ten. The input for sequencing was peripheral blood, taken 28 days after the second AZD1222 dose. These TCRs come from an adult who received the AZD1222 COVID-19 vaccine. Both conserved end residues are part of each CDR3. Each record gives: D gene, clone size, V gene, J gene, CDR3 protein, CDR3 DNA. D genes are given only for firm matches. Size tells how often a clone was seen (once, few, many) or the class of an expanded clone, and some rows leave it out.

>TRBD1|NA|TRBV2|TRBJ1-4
CASRLTGDEKLFF
TGTGCCAGCAGATTGACAGGGGATGAAAAACTGTTTTTT
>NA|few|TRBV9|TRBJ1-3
CASSVGGAVGNTIYF
TGTGCCAGCAGCGTAGGAGGGGCCGTCGGAAACACCATATATTTT
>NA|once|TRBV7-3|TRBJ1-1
CASSRGPNTEAFF
TGTGCCAGCAGCCGGGGCCCGAACACTGAAGCTTTCTTT
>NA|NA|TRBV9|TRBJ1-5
CASSVADGQPQHF
TGTGCCAGCAGCGTAGCCGATGGACAGCCCCAGCATTTT
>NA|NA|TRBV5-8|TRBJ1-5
CASSFLDLIAQPQHF
TGTGCCAGCAGCTTCCTCGACCTGATAGCCCAGCCCCAGCATTTT
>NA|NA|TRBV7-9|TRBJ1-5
CASSLERSNQPQHF
TGTGCCAGCAGCTTGGAACGGAGCAATCAGCCCCAGCATTTT
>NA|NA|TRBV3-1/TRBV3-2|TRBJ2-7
CASSQDTRLPYEQYF
TGTGCCAGCAGCCAAGATACGAGACTCCCTTACGAGCAGTACTTC
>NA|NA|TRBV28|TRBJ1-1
CASKMPDSGLNTEAFF
TGTGCCAGCAAAATGCCGGACAGTGGGTTGAACACTGAAGCTTTCTTT
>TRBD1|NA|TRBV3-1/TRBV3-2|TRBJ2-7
CASSQNGQVSYEQYF
TGTGCCAGCAGCCAAAACGGACAGGTCTCCTACGAGCAGTACTTC
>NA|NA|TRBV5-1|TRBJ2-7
CASSFGQGLSYEQYF
TGCGCCAGCAGCTTCGGGCAGGGGCTCTCCTACGAGCAGTACTTC
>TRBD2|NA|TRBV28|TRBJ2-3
CASSLHQGLAGTDTQYF
TGTGCCAGCAGTTTGCACCAGGGACTAGCGGGCACAGATACGCAGTATTTT
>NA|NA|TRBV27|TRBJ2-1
CASSLASFTEQFF
TGTGCCAGCAGTTTGGCTAGCTTTACTGAGCAGTTCTTC
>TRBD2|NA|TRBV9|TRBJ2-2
CASQLAEEDTGELFF
TGTGCCAGCCAACTAGCGGAAGAAGACACCGGGGAGCTGTTTTTT
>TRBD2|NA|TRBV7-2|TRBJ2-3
CASSPGTSGLGDTQYF
TGTGCCAGCAGCCCGGGGACTAGCGGGTTAGGGGATACGCAGTATTTT
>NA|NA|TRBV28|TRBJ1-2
CASSAGFYGYTF
TGTGCCAGCAGTGCGGGCTTCTATGGCTACACCTTC
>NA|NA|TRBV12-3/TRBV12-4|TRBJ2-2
CASSLNTGELFF
TGTGCCAGCAGCCTGAACACCGGGGAGCTGTTTTTT